Following are 23 T cell receptor beta chains from one sample sequenced in a study of CD8+CD57+ T cells in acquired aplastic anemia. TCR beta VDJ and CDR3 profiles were obtained from a genomic DNA template. TCRdb used MiXCR to reprocess the reads, holding one entry per CDR3 protein. Of 120,000 or so distinct CDR3 sequences in the sample, about two fifths are singletons; the top ten hold around 2.5%. Patients who underwent sequencing had shown CD8+CD57+ cell expansion by flow cytometry. The specimen was sorted CD4+, CD8+, or CD8+CD57+ T cells (not recorded which) from PBMCs. The receptors originated from a human donor with aplastic anemia.

The chain uses TRBV6-1 and TRBJ2-7; the match to TRBD1 covers 12 bases. This CDR3 spans 16 amino acids. The V gene end was trimmed by 2 bases and the J gene end by 7 bases; junction bases not matched to a gene: 9. CDR1 MNHNS and CDR2 SASEGT come from the germline V gene. This CDR3 reads CASSERRGQGAGEQYF. The CDR3 region has the DNA TGTGCCAGCAGTGAAAGGAGGGGACAGGGGGCAGGAGAGCAGTACTTC.

This clonotype has ten or more counts. The J gene is TRBJ2-7, the V gene TRBV20-1; D gene unclear. Trimming cost V 5 bases and J 11 bases, with 13 bases left between them. Germline lookup yields CDR1 DFQATT and CDR2 SNEGSKA (reference sequence). This CDR3 contains 10 residues. The CDR3 spells CSAVDQFKYF. In nucleotides, the CDR3 is TGCAGTGCTGTGGACCAATTTAAGTACTTC.

This clonotype has only a few counts. The chain joins TRBV27 to TRBJ1-5; a weak D match, TRBD1 (5 bases). The germline V gene has CDR1 MNHEY and CDR2 SMNVEV (reference sequence). The CDR3 covers 15 residues. Trimming left V 2 bases short and J 4 bases short, with 12 bases between. The CDR3 DNA sequence: TGTGCCAGCAGTTTACGGGCAGGGTATAATCAGCCCCAGCATTTT. Translated: CASSLRAGYNQPQHF.

The rearrangement links TRBV12-3 or TRBV12-4 to TRBJ2-1, with 7 nucleotides matching TRBD1. The V and J ends lost 8 bases and 2 bases, in that order; junction bases with no gene match: 9. The CDR3 covers 15 residues. The CDR3 bases are TGTGCCAGCTCCTCGACAGGGTCCCCCTACAATGAGCAGTTCTTC. Encoded protein: CASSSTGSPYNEQFF.

This clonotype showed up many times. CDR3 amino acids: CASSDGGEPSYEQYF. The CDR3 DNA reads TGTGCCAGCAGTGATGGAGGGGAACCCTCCTACGAGCAGTACTTC. This rearrangement joins TRBV25-1 to TRBJ2-7; a weak D match, TRBD2 (6 bases). Germline V gene sequence: CDR1 MGHDK, CDR2 SYGVNS. V was shortened by 3 bases and J by 0 bases, with 12 bases between the two germline ends. The CDR3 has 15 residues.

The genes are TRBV10-3 and TRBJ2-7; 9 nucleotides agree with TRBD1. This CDR3 is 17 amino acids long. V trimming: 3 bases; J trimming: 6 bases; junction bases outside the gene matches: 15. Germline CDR1 ENHRY, CDR2 SYGVKD. The DNA of the CDR3 is TGTGCCATCAGTGACGGGGGACAGGGTATGAACCCTCCCGAGCAGTACTTC. This codes for CAISDGGQGMNPPEQYF.

As to this clonotype: Compared with germline, one end of the junction differs, possibly owing to a read error. The genes are TRBV10-2 and TRBJ1-4; no reliable D call. The CDR3 is 17 residues long. Per the germline V gene, CDR1 is WSHSY and CDR2 is SAAADI. The CDR3 protein is CASSEMRTSPTNEKLFF. CDR3 bases: TGCGCCAGCAGTGAGATGAGGACGAGTCCAACTAATGAGAAACTGTTTTTT.

This clonotype has ten or more counts. The chain is built from TRBV5-1 and TRBJ2-1, with 8 bases matching TRBD2. CDR3 length: 15 amino acids. The V segment lost 1 base and the J segment 8 bases; nucleotides outside the gene matches: 8. CDR1 and CDR2 from the germline V gene are SGHRS and YFSETQ. The DNA of the CDR3 is TGCGCCAGCAGCTTGTTCGGGACTAGGAAGGATGAGCAGTTCTTC. It specifies CASSLFGTRKDEQFF.

The chain links TRBV6-1 to TRBJ2-3, with D maybe TRBD2 (6 bases). Trimming took 6 bases from V and 2 from J, leaving 12 bases between them. The CDR3 spans 14 residues. CDR1 MNHNS and CDR2 SASEGT come from the germline V gene. The CDR3 nucleotides read TGTGCCAGCAGGAGTGGAGGGGCCACAGATACGCAGTATTTT. Protein: CASRSGGATDTQYF.

Ten or more counts support this clonotype. The chain couples TRBV4-1 to TRBJ2-7; D tentatively fits TRBD1 or TRBD2 (5 bases each). Germline CDR1 and CDR2: MGHRA and YSYEKL. The CDR3 consists of 14 residues. With 2 bases removed from V and 3 bases from J, the gap between germline ends came to 11 bases. The CDR3 reads CASSQIRDGYEQYF. The CDR3, as DNA: TGCGCCAGCAGCCAAATTCGGGACGGCTACGAGCAGTACTTC.

A remark on this clonotype: Possible read error: a much larger clone is one base away. Because it lacks the conserved phenylalanine or tryptophan at the end, this CDR3 is likely a read error. The chain employs TRBV19 and TRBJ2-2; 9 bases match TRBD1. The CDR3 covers 15 residues. Germline CDR1 and CDR2: LNHDA and SQIVND (reference sequence). Trimming cost V 9 bases and J 1 base; bases outside gene matches: 6. The CDR3 loop reads CASIPGQGNTGELFS. DNA of the CDR3: TGTGCCAGCATCCCGGGACAGGGGAACACCGGGGAGCTGTTTTCT.

In this sample, this clonotype turned up many times. This chain joins TRBV5-5 and TRBJ1-5, with D uncertain. Germline V lookup: CDR1 SGHKS, CDR2 YYEKEE (reference sequence). CDR3 length equals 14 residues. V was pared by 4 bases and J by 0 bases, with 8 bases between. The CDR3 protein is CASSLDNSNQPQHF. DNA of the CDR3: TGTGCCAGCAGCCTAGATAATAGCAATCAGCCCCAGCATTTT.

This clonotype was detected only a few times. The chain carries TRBV5-8 and TRBJ1-5, with 9 nucleotides matching TRBD1. The CDR3 extends over 15 amino acids. With V trimmed by 5 bases and J by 2 bases, 5 bases remained unmatched. Germline loops: CDR1 SGHTS, CDR2 YDEGEE. The CDR3 loop is CASSSGQGGNQPQHF. The CDR3 coding sequence is TGTGCCAGCAGTTCGGGACAGGGCGGCAATCAGCCCCAGCATTTT.

Worth noting for this clonotype: A clone one base away is much larger, so this may be a read error. CDR3 residues: CASSGVGHEQYF. CDR3 nucleotide sequence: TGTGCCAGCAGTGGGGTGGGCCACGAGCAGTACTTC. The V call is TRBV6-1, the J call TRBJ2-4; D ambiguous. The closer fit of TRBJ2-7 to the DNA end suggests the J call may be wrong. Germline CDR1 reads MNHNS; CDR2 reads SASEGT. This CDR3 is 12 amino acids long.

The table lists this clonotype with many counts. This chain uses TRBV4-3 with TRBJ2-3; TRBD2 might be the D (6 bases). Germline lookup yields CDR1 LGHNA and CDR2 YSLEER. This CDR3 contains 16 residues. V was clipped by 4 bases and J by 5 bases, with 19 bases between them. The CDR3 bases are TGCGCCAGCAGCCCGACGCGGACGGGGGTACGAGATACGCAGTATTTT. It encodes CASSPTRTGVRDTQYF.

This clonotype was counted ten times or more. The chain carries TRBV15 and TRBJ1-2; TRBD1 matches at 7 bases. V lost 2 bases, J lost 0 bases, and 3 bases stayed unmatched. CDR1 LNHNV and CDR2 YYDKDF come from the germline V gene (reference sequence). The CDR3 is 15 residues long. The CDR3 coding sequence is TGTGCCACCAGCAGAAATACAGGGGCTAACTATGGCTACACCTTC. Protein sequence: CATSRNTGANYGYTF.

On this clonotype: A much larger clone is a single base away; this may be a read error. This sequence joins TRBV2 and TRBJ1-6, with D perhaps matching TRBD1 (5 bases). V was clipped by 8 bases and J by 10 bases, with 24 bases between them. From germline, CDR1 is SNHLY and CDR2 FYNNEI. CDR3 length equals 16 residues. CDR3 sequence reads: CASRSNLLGVGSPLHF. CDR3 DNA: TGTGCCAGCCGTTCAAACCTACTGGGGGTGGGGTCACCCCTCCACTTT. The full variable domain, with the rest looked up from reference TRBV2 and TRBJ1-6, is EPEVTQTPSHQVTQMGQEVILRCVPISNHLYFYWYRQILGQKVEFLVSFYNNEISEKSEIFDDQFSVERPDGSNFTLKIRSTKLEDSAMYFCASRSNLLGVGSPLHFGNGTRLTVT.

This clonotype was seen many times. The CDR3 protein is CASSPTTGETEAFF. The DNA for the CDR3 is TGCGCCAGCAGCCCAACGACAGGTGAGACTGAAGCTTTCTTT. This chain joins TRBV5-1 and TRBJ1-1, with D perhaps matching TRBD1 (6 bases). The ends were cut back, 4 bases at V and 5 bases at J, with 15 bases in the middle. Germline values: CDR1 SGHRS, CDR2 YFSETQ. The CDR3 extends over 14 amino acids.

There are many counts of this clonotype. V and J are TRBV5-8 and TRBJ2-5; D is perhaps TRBD1 (6 bases). The CDR3 sequence is 16 residues long. In germline, CDR1 is SGHTS, CDR2 YDEGEE. Trimming stripped 0 bases from V and 4 bases from J, with 16 bases between. The CDR3, as DNA: TGTGCCAGCAGCTTGGCCTCCACAGGGCTAGGAGAGACCCAGTACTTC. Residues: CASSLASTGLGETQYF.

About this clonotype itself: A much larger clone lies a single base off, so this may be a read error. This chain links TRBV11-2 with TRBJ2-7; no firm D call. Germline-derived CDR1 and CDR2 are SGHAT and FQNNGV. The CDR3 runs 14 residues. The chain's CDR3 is CPSSLAATTYEQYF. The CDR3 nucleotides read TGTCCCAGCAGCTTAGCAGCGACGACATACGAGCAGTACTTC.

In the case of this clonotype: A read error is possible here, since a much larger clone lies one base away. The chain carries TRBV6-5 and TRBJ1-2; 8 bases map to TRBD1. This CDR3 has 14 amino acids. Germline V lookup: CDR1 MNHEY, CDR2 SVGAGI. CDR3 coding DNA: TGTGCCAGCAGTTACGCTGGGACAGGCGGGGGCTACGCCTTC. Protein: CASSYAGTGGGYAF.

The V and J genes are TRBV19 and TRBJ1-2; unclear D gene. This CDR3 comprises 13 residues. The germline V and J ends were trimmed by 3 bases and 11 bases, with 16 bases remaining between them. Germline V lookup: CDR1 LNHDA, CDR2 SQIVND (reference sequence). CDR3 coding DNA: TGTGCCAGTAGTATTTCAGGTCGCTTAGGTTACACCTTC. Its protein is CASSISGRLGYTF.

This clonotype was picked up one time. A read error may account for a junction end that differs from germline. V gene TRBV6-2 or TRBV6-3 combines with J gene TRBJ1-1, with no clear D. This CDR3 is built from 12 residues. Germline-derived CDR1 and CDR2 are MNHEY and SVGEGT. The chain's CDR3 is CASSSVNTEALF. As DNA, the CDR3 is TGTGCCAGCAGTTCAGTGAACACTGAAGCTCTCTTT.